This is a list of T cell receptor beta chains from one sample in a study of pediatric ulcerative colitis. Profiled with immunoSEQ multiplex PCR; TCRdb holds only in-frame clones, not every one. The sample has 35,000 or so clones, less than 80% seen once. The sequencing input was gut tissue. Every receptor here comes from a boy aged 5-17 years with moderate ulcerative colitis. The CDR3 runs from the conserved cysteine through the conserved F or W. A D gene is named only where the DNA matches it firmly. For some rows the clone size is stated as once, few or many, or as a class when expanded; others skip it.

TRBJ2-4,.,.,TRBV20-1,TGCAGTGCTAGCAAGGAAAACATTCAGTACTTC,CSASKENIQYF
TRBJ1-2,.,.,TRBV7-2,TGTGCCAGCAGCTTAGGGCAGGGGTACAGGGGCTACACCTTC,CASSLGQGYRGYTF
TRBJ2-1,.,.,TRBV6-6,TGTGCCAGCAGTTACTCGTGGCAGGGAGGCAATGAGCAGTTCTTC,CASSYSWQGGNEQFF
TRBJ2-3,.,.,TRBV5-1,TGCGCCAGCAGCTCAGGGGGCACAGATACGCAGTATTTT,CASSSGGTDTQYF
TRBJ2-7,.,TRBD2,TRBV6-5,TGTGCCAGCAGGCCCGTTGGGGGGGTGAACGAGCAGTACTTC,CASRPVGGVNEQYF
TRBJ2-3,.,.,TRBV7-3,TGTGCCAGCAGCTTGGGTAGCACAGATACGCAGTATTTT,CASSLGSTDTQYF
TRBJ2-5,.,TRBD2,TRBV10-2,TGCGCCAGCGCGGAACTCCAGCGGGAGCCTGGGGAGACCCAGTACTTC,CASAELQREPGETQYF
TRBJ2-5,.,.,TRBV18,TGTGCCAGCTCACCACCGCCCTACCAAGAGACCCAGTACTTC,CASSPPPYQETQYF
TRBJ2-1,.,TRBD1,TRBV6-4,TGTGCCAGCAGTGTCGGGACAGGGGTCCACAATGAGCAGTTCTTC,CASSVGTGVHNEQFF
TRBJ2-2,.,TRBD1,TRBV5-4,TGTGCCAGCAGCTCCTCAGGGGGCTACGCCGGGGAGCTGTTTTTT,CASSSSGGYAGELFF
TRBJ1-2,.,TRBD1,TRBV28,TGTGCCAGCAGTTTCGGGACAGGGGCTTGGGGCTACACCTTC,CASSFGTGAWGYTF
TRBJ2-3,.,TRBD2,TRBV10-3,TGTGCCATTAGCGGGGATGTTAGCACAGATACGCAGTATTTT,CAISGDVSTDTQYF
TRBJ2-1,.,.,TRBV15,TGTGCCACCAGCAGAAGTAGCGGAGCTTACAATGAGCAGTTCTTC,CATSRSSGAYNEQFF
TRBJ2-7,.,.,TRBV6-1,TGTGCCAGCAGGACGTCGGATTGGAGGGGGCGCGAGCAGTACTTC,CASRTSDWRGREQYF
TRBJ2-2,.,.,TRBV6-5,TGTGCCAGCAGTTACTCAGAGTACACCGGGGAGCTGTTTTTT,CASSYSEYTGELFF
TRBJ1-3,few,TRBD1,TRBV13,TGTGCCAGCAGCTCGATTGGACAGGACTCTGGAAACACCATATATTTT,CASSSIGQDSGNTIYF
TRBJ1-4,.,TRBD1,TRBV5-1,TGCGCCAGCAGCTGGGGGGGACAGAGAAATGAAAAACTGTTTTTT,CASSWGGQRNEKLFF
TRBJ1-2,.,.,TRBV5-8,TGTGCCAGCAGCTTGAGCCTCCATGGCTACACCTTC,CASSLSLHGYTF
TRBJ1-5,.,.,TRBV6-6,TGTGCCAGCAGTTACTCGCATTCAGGAGAGGATCAGCCCCAGCATTTT,CASSYSHSGEDQPQHF
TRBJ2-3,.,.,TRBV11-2,TGTGCCAGCAGCTTAGATTATCCTGGCACAGATACGCAGTATTTT,CASSLDYPGTDTQYF
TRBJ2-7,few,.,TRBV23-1,TGCGCCAACGGATTAAGAGGGCAAGTGGACGAGCAGTACTTC,CANGLRGQVDEQYF
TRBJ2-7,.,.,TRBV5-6,TGTGCCAGCAGCTGGGACACCTCCTACGAGCAGTACTTC,CASSWDTSYEQYF
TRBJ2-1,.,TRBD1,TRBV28,TGTGCCAGCAGAACGCCGGGACAGGGCAATGAGCAGTTCTTC,CASRTPGQGNEQFF
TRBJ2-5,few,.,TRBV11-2,TGTGCCAGCAGCTTCGGGACCCTAGAGACCCAGTACTTC,CASSFGTLETQYF
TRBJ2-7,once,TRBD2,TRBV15,TGTGCCACCAGCAGAGGGGGACTAGGGTTCGACGAGCAGTACTTC,CATSRGGLGFDEQYF
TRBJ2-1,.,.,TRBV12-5,TGTGCTAGTGGCCTCCAAGACTACGACAATGAGCAGTTCTTC,CASGLQDYDNEQFF
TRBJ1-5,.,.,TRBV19,TGTGCCAGTAGTATTCGGGGTTGGTTTTACAATCAGCCCCAGCATTTT,CASSIRGWFYNQPQHF
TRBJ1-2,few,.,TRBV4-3,TGCGCCAGCAGCCAAGATCAGGGACAAAGGGGCTACACCTTC,CASSQDQGQRGYTF
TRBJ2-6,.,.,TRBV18,TGTGCCAGCTCACCACCAGGCAGCCGATTTAGCTCTGGGGCCAACGTCCTGACTTTC,CASSPPGSRFSSGANVLTF
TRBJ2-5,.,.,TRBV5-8,TGTGCCAGCAGCTTGGGAAGAGAAGAGACCCAGTACTTC,CASSLGREETQYF
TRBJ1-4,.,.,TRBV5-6,TGTGCCAGCAGCTTTATCCCGATCGGGGGCCCTAATGAAAAACTGTTTTTT,CASSFIPIGGPNEKLFF
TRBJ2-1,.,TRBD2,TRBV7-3,TGTGCCAGCAGCTTAACAGGGACTAGCCAGGGTCGGAATGAGCAGTTCTTC,CASSLTGTSQGRNEQFF
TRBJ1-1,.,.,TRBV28,TGTGCCAGCAGTTATCCGGGACCTAGAGTGAACACTGAAGCTTTCTTT,CASSYPGPRVNTEAFF
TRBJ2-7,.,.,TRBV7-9,TGTGCCAGCAGCCAGGTCTGGGGGCAAGTGGGATACGAGCAGTACTTC,CASSQVWGQVGYEQYF
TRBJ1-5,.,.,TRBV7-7,TGTGCTAGCAGCTTAGATCGGGACCAGCCCCAGCATTTT,CASSLDRDQPQHF
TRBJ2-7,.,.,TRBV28,TGTGCCAGCAGTTTACCCCATTACGAGCAGTACTTC,CASSLPHYEQYF
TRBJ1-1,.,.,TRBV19,TGTGCCAGTAGTAAAGGGCCGGACGTGATGAACACTGAAGCTTTCTTT,CASSKGPDVMNTEAFF
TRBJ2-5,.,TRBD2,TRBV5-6,TGTGCCAGCAGCCGGCCAATAGCGGGGGTCGGAGAGACCCAGTACTTC,CASSRPIAGVGETQYF
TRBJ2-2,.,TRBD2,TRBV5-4,TGTGCCAGCAGCTTGCCCGAAACTAGCGGGAGTTGGGCCGGGGAGCTGTTTTTT,CASSLPETSGSWAGELFF
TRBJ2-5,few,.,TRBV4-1,TGCGCCAGCAGCCAAGATCCTTTCGTTGGAGAGACCCAGTACTTC,CASSQDPFVGETQYF
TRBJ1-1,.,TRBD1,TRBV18,TGTGCCAGCTCACCGGGACAGATCACTGAAGCTTTCTTT,CASSPGQITEAFF
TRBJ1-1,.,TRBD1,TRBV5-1,TGCGCCAGCAGTTCTAGGGGGCCCACTGAAGCTTTCTTT,CASSSRGPTEAFF
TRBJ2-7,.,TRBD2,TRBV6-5,TGTGCCAGCAGTTACTCCTCTAGCGGGAGCTACGAGCAGTACTTC,CASSYSSSGSYEQYF
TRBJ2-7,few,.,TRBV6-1,TGTGCCAGCAGTGATGGGTGGGGTTACGAGCAGTACTTC,CASSDGWGYEQYF
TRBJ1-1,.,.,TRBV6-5,TGTGCCAGCAGTTACCGGGCCCGGGGCCCCCCTGAAGCTTTCTTT,CASSYRARGPPEAFF
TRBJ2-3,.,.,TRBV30,TGTGCCTGGAGTCGGGAACGGTATACGCAGTATTTT,CAWSRERYTQYF
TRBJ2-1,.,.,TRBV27,TGTGCCAGCAGTCTCAATAGCGTCAATGAGCAGTTCTTC,CASSLNSVNEQFF